The clone carrying this T cell receptor (beta chain) was recorded a few times. What it binds is not known. These data originate in a study of T-cell reconstitution after alpha-beta-depleted transplantation in children. General study results and limits: Several hundred expanded graft clones reportedly were the source of alpha-beta T cells about two months after transplant. In some patients, recipient T cells and intrathymic progenitors surviving conditioning explained high day-60 diversity. Once a year had passed after transplant, T-cell counts and diversity came mostly from newly produced T cells.

Germline V gene data show CDR1 as SGHDT and CDR2 as YYEEEE. CDR3 size: 14 residues. The V and J ends lost 0 bases and 1 base respectively, with 7 bases between them. Library preparation (for TCRbeta) was performed with unique molecular identifiers. From the PCR reads, TCRdb called clonotypes with MiXCR, one entry per CDR3 protein. The profile covers fewer than 550,000 distinct CDR3 sequences, with more than 9.5% appearing a single time and 11% to 15% taken by the ten largest. This rearrangement joins TRBV5-6 to TRBJ1-1, with D uncertain. This material consisted of PBMCs, mostly from graft donor cells, taken 180 days after TCRalphabeta/CD19-depleted stem cell transplant. The receptor was derived from a female patient under 10 years old who had a stem cell transplant for aplastic anemia, so the T cells may come from the graft donor. CDR3 nucleotides: TGTGCCAGCAGCTTGGAGAGCCAGAACACTGAAGCTTTCTTT. Its protein is CASSLESQNTEAFF.